A single TCR beta chain is shown here with its context. The data are from a study of control samples from healthy donors and cancer patients. Trimming removed 1 base from V and 3 bases from J; junction bases left unmatched: 5. The CDR3 spans 16 residues. Per germline, CDR1 LGHNA and CDR2 YNFKEQ. Sequencing was performed with immunoSEQ multiplex PCR; in TCRdb, only in-frame clones are kept and a portion is missing. The sample records about 130,000 clones, about 95% being singletons. The receptor was isolated from a man aged 55 to 70 with colorectal cancer. The sequenced material came from PBMCs. The chain joins TRBV4-2 to TRBJ2-5, with TRBD2 matching 10 bases. The CDR3 DNA reads as TGTGCCAGCAGCCAAGCGGACGGACTAGCGGAAGAGACCCAGTACTTC. Its translation is CASSQADGLAEETQYF.